This entry lists 24 T cell receptor beta chains sequenced from one sample in a study of T cells after yellow fever vaccination. One entry per CDR3 protein, called by TCRdb with MiXCR from the 5' RACE reads. The table lists about 580,000 distinct CDR3 sequences, roughly a sixth of them singletons, with 17% in the top ten. This specimen was PBMCs, taken less than 6 days after the first yellow fever vaccination. The receptors shown here come from a young man who received the YFV17D yellow fever vaccine.

This clonotype has a handful of counts. The V and J genes are TRBV21-1 and TRBJ2-7; the tabulated D call, TRBD1, remains unverified against the DNA. TRBV21-1 is a listed pseudogene. CDR3 length: 16 residues. CDR3 in amino acids: CASSKGRGTRGRQQYV. DNA of the CDR3: TGTGCCAGCAGCAAAGGGCGAGGAACAAGGGGAAGACAGCAGTACGTC.

The rearrangement joins TRBV29-1 to TRBJ2-1; no clear D gene. Germline V gives CDR1 SQVTM, CDR2 ANQGSEA. V was trimmed by 6 bases and J by 7 bases, leaving 22 bases between them. The CDR3 extends over 15 amino acids. CDR3 amino acids: CSVKGSKIRENEQFF. CDR3 bases: TGCAGCGTAAAAGGATCTAAGATAAGGGAAAATGAGCAGTTCTTC.

V and J are TRBV5-5 and TRBJ2-7; 7 bases are shared with TRBD2. Per the germline V gene, CDR1 is SGHKS and CDR2 is YYEKEE (reference sequence). Germline trimming cut 1 base from V and 0 bases from J; bases unmatched to any gene: 4. CDR3 length equals 15 residues. The CDR3 DNA is TGTGCCAGCAGCTTGTGGCGGGGGAGCTCCTACGAGCAGTACGTC. Its protein product is CASSLWRGSSYEQYV.

The chain recombines TRBV6-5 with TRBJ1-2; 12 nucleotides align to TRBD1. In germline, CDR1 is MNHEY, CDR2 SVGAGI. Germline trimming cut 1 base from V and 1 base from J; bases unmatched to any gene: 10. This CDR3 has 19 residues. This CDR3 reads CASSYLRDRGRVDNYGYTF. For the CDR3, the DNA is TGTGCCAGCAGTTACTTGCGGGACAGGGGGCGGGTAGATAACTATGGCTACACCTTC.

This rearrangement joins TRBV4-2 to TRBJ2-2, with 8 bases fitting TRBD1. The germline V gene encodes CDR1 LGHNA and CDR2 YNFKEQ. V lost 5 bases and J lost 3; bases outside the gene matches: 8. This CDR3 comprises 16 residues. CDR3 loop: CASSGAKQGDTGELFF. CDR3 nucleotides: TGTGCCAGCAGCGGAGCAAAACAGGGGGACACCGGGGAGCTGTTTTTT.

The chain uses TRBV6-1 and TRBJ2-3; 10 bases align to TRBD2. V shed 6 bases and J 7 bases; nucleotides not matched to a gene: 10. Germline CDR1 reads MNHNS; CDR2 reads SASEGT. CDR3 size: 15 residues. The CDR3 protein is CASSPVASGGNTQYF. CDR3 nucleotide sequence: TGTGCCAGCAGCCCGGTGGCTAGCGGGGGTAATACGCAGTATTTT.

This clonotype was detected a few times. J is TRBJ2-4 and V is TRBV9; weak D call: TRBD1 (6 bases). The CDR3 covers 13 residues. Deletions cut 2 bases from V and 9 bases from J, with 12 bases between. The V gene's germline CDR1 is SGDLS and CDR2 YYNGEE. The CDR3 nucleotides read TGTGCCAGCAGCGTTGACAGGACCGCCATTCAGTACTTC. This sequence encodes CASSVDRTAIQYF.

This clonotype was detected a few times. Sequence at one end of the junction differs from germline and may be a read error. The chain is built from TRBV7-6 and TRBJ2-7; 8 bases are a match to TRBD1. The germline gives CDR1 SGHVS, CDR2 FNYEAQ. The length of the CDR3 is 14 residues. CDR3 residues: CVSSLTGQGGEQYF. The CDR3 DNA reads TGTGTCAGCAGCTTGACCGGACAGGGAGGCGAGCAGTACTTC.

This chain uses TRBV20-1 with TRBJ2-3; 10 positions agree with TRBD1. This CDR3 spans 14 amino acids. Germline V CDR1 and CDR2: DFQATT, SNEGSKA (reference sequence). J lost 2 bases, V lost 6 bases, and 5 bases had no gene match. The CDR3 nucleotides are TGCAGTGCCTTGGGACAGGGGTTCACAGATACGCAGTATTTT. It translates to CSALGQGFTDTQYF.

This clonotype was seen only a few times. This rearrangement joins TRBV12-3 or TRBV12-4 to TRBJ2-3; possibly TRBD1 or TRBD2 for D (5 bases each). The CDR3 covers 15 residues. The V end lost 5 bases, the J end lost 5 bases, and 17 bases lay between the germline ends. CDR3 DNA sequence: TGTGCCAGCAGTCCTGAAGTCGGGGCCGAAGATACGCAGTATTTT. It encodes CASSPEVGAEDTQYF.

This rearrangement joins TRBV9 to TRBJ2-5; 7 nucleotides agree with TRBD1. The CDR3 extends over 16 amino acids. Germline CDR1 is SGDLS and CDR2 is YYNGEE. V lost 1 base and J lost 5; bases outside the gene matches: 11. CDR3 residues: CASSVNPQGVMETQYF. The CDR3 coding sequence is TGTGCCAGCAGCGTAAATCCCCAGGGGGTAATGGAGACCCAGTACTTC.

This rearrangement joins TRBV4-1 to TRBJ2-1; 12 positions match TRBD2. The germline V gene has CDR1 MGHRA and CDR2 YSYEKL. The CDR3 sequence is 15 residues long. J lost 9 bases, V lost 10 bases, and 13 bases had no gene match. CDR3 bases: TGCGCCACCAGGGCTAGCGGGGGGGCTGAGGGTGAGCAGTTCTTC. Its translation is CATRASGGAEGEQFF.

This clonotype was seen at least ten times. The chain combines TRBV6-1 with TRBJ1-5, with D hard to call. The V and J ends lost 6 bases and 0 bases respectively, with 9 bases between them. Germline values: CDR1 MNHNS, CDR2 SASEGT. The CDR3 has 14 amino acids. CDR3 sequence (DNA): TGTGCCAGCAGCCGCGACGGTAGCAATCAGCCCCAGCATTTT. Protein sequence: CASSRDGSNQPQHF.

This chain joins TRBV6-5 and TRBJ1-2; no reliable D call. This CDR3 is 13 amino acids long. Germline assignment: CDR1 MNHEY and CDR2 SVGAGI. V was shortened by 4 bases and J by 5 bases, with 11 bases between the two germline ends. CDR3 amino acids: CASSSPITYGYTF. CDR3 DNA: TGTGCCAGCAGTTCGCCCATTACGTATGGCTACACCTTC.

The genes are TRBV29-1 and TRBJ1-1, with TRBD1 as a possible D gene (6 bases). There are 13 residues in the CDR3. Looked up from germline, CDR1 is SQVTM and CDR2 is ANQGSEA. Trimming left V 7 bases short and J 1 base short, with 13 bases between. The CDR3 reads CSARVQGNTEAFF. Written as DNA, the CDR3 is TGCAGCGCCAGAGTACAGGGGAACACTGAAGCTTTCTTT. Full variable domain (rest looked up from reference TRBV29-1 and TRBJ1-1): SAVISQKPSRDICQRGTSLTIQCQVDSQVTMMFWYRQQPGQSLTLIATANQGSEATYESGFVIDKFPISRPNLTFSTLTVSNMSPEDSSIYLCSARVQGNTEAFFGQGTRLTVV.

This clonotype was detected only a few times. The V gene is TRBV20-1, the J gene TRBJ2-7; D is unclear. Trimming removed 3 bases from V and 0 bases from J, with 9 bases in between. The CDR3 has 13 amino acids. Germline V gives CDR1 DFQATT, CDR2 SNEGSKA (reference sequence). Here the CDR3 reads CSASPGPSYEQYV. The DNA of the CDR3 is TGCAGTGCTAGCCCAGGACCCTCCTACGAGCAGTACGTC.

In its sample, this clonotype was seen a few times. The chain couples TRBV6-2 or TRBV6-3 to TRBJ1-6; D unclear. Trimming took 1 base from V and 10 from J, leaving 17 bases between them. CDR1 MNHEY and CDR2 SVGEGT come from the germline V gene. This CDR3 is built from 16 residues. The CDR3 DNA reads TGTGCCAGCAGTTACTACCGGCTCCTTCGCAGCTCACCCCTCCACTTT. Translated: CASSYYRLLRSSPLHF.

This clonotype showed up just a few times. The V and J genes are TRBV12-3 or TRBV12-4 and TRBJ2-7, with 7 bases identical to TRBD1. The junction had 5 bases not matched to a gene; V was cut back by 8 bases and J by 4 bases. The CDR3 is 12 residues long. CDR3 region: CASGTAPYEQYV. CDR3 DNA: TGTGCCAGCGGGACAGCACCTTACGAGCAGTACGTC.

The table lists this clonotype with many counts. The rearrangement uses TRBV11-2 and TRBJ2-1; 12 bases match TRBD2. The trim removed 2 bases at V and 8 bases at J, leaving 16 bases unmatched. Per germline, CDR1 SGHAT and CDR2 FQNNGV. The CDR3 loop spans 19 amino acids. For the CDR3, the DNA is TGTGCCAGCAGCTTAATGGTTTTGACTAGCGGGGGCCTCTTCGATGAGCAGTTCTTC. Residues: CASSLMVLTSGGLFDEQFF.

The rearrangement joins TRBV27 to TRBJ1-5, with D possibly being TRBD1 (5 bases). The CDR3 totals 15 residues. The germline CDR1 and CDR2 sequences are MNHEY and SMNVEV (reference sequence). Between the trimmed V and J ends, which lost 2 bases and 6 bases, there was a span of 14 bases. CDR3 residues: CASSLRQGISQPQHF. In DNA form, the CDR3 reads TGTGCCAGCAGTTTACGTCAGGGAATAAGTCAGCCCCAGCATTTT.

The chain combines TRBV11-2 with TRBJ2-2; 8 nucleotides align to TRBD2. Germline V gene data show CDR1 as SGHAT and CDR2 as FQNNGV. CDR3 length equals 17 residues. V lost 4 bases and J lost 3; bases outside the gene matches: 10. The CDR3 bases are TGTGCCAGCAGCTCCGCCGGGTGGCGGGGGGACACCGGGGAGCTGTTTTTT. This sequence encodes CASSSAGWRGDTGELFF.

V usage is TRBV7-2 and J usage is TRBJ1-2; D may be TRBD1 (5 bases). The CDR3 sequence is 12 residues long. The germline CDR1 and CDR2 sequences are SGHTA and FQGNSA. V dropped 5 bases and J dropped 8 bases, with 12 bases sitting between them. CDR3 nucleotides: TGTGCCAGCAGCCAAGCGTGGGGCGGCTACACCTTC. Its protein is CASSQAWGGYTF. The whole variable domain, filled in from reference TRBV7-2 and TRBJ1-2, reads GAGVSQSPSNKVTEKGKDVELRCDPISGHTALYWYRQSLGQGLEFLIYFQGNSAPDKSGLPSDRFSAERTGGSVSTLTIQRTQQEDSAVYLCASSQAWGGYTFGSGTRLTVV.

V usage is TRBV2 and J usage is TRBJ1-2; weak D call: TRBD1 (6 bases). Per germline, CDR1 SNHLY and CDR2 FYNNEI. The CDR3 is made up of 15 amino acids. V was trimmed by 1 base and J by 4 bases, leaving 13 bases between them. The chain's CDR3 is CASSEGSGALYGYTF. The CDR3 DNA is TGTGCCAGCAGTGAAGGGTCGGGGGCCCTCTATGGCTACACCTTC.

The rearrangement uses TRBV20-1 and TRBJ1-2; D is possibly TRBD1 (5 bases). Trimming took 6 bases from V and 1 from J, leaving 9 bases between them. Germline CDR1 DFQATT, CDR2 SNEGSKA (reference sequence). The CDR3 contains 12 residues. DNA for the CDR3: TGCAGTGCCCCCCAGGGTAACTATGGCTACACCTTC. This sequence encodes CSAPQGNYGYTF.